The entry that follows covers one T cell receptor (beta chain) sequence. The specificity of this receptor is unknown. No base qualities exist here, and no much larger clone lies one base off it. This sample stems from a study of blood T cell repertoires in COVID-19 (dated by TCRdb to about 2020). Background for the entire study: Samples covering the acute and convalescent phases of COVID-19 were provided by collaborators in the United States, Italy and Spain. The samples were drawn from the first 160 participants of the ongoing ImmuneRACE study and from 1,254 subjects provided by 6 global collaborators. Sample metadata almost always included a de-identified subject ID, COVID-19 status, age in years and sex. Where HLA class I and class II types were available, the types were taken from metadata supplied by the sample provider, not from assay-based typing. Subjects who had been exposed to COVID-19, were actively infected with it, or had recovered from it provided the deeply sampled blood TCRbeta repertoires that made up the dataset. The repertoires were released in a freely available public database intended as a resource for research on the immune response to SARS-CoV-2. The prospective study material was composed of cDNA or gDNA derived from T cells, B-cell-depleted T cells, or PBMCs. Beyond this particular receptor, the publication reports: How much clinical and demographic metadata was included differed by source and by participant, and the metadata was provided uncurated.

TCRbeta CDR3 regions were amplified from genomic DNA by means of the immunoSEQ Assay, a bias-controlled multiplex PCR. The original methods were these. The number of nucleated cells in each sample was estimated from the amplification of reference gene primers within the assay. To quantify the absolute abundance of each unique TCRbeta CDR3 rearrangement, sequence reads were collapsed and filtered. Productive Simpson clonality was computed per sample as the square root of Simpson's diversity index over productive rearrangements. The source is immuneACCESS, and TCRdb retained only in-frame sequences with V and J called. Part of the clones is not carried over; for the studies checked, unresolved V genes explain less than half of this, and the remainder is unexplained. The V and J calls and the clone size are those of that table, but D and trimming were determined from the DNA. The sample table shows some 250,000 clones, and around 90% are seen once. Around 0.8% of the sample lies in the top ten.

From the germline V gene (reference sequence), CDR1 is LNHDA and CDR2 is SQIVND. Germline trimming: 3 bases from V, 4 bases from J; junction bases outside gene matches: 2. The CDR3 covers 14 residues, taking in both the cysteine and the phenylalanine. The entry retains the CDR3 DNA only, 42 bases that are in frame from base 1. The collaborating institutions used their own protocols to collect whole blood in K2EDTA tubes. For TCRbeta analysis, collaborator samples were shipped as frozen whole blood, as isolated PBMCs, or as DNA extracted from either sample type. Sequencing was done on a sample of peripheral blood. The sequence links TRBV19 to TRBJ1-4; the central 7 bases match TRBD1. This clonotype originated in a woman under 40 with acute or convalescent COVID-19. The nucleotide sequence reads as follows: TGTGCCAGTAGTATGGGACAGAGTAATGAAAAACTGTTTTTT. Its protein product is CASSMGQSNEKLFF.